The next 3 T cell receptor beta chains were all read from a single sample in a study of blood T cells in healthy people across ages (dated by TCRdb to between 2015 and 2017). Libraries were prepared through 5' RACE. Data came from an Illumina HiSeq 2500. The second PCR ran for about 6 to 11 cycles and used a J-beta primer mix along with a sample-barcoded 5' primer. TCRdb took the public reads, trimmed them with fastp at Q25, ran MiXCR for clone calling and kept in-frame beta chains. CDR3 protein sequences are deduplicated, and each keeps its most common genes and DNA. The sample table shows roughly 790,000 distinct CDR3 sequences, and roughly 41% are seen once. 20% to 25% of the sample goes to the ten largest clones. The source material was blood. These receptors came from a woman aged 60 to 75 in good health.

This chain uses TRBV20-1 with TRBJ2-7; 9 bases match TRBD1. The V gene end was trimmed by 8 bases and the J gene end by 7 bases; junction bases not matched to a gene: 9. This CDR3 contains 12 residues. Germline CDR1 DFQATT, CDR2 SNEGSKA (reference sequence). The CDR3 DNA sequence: TGCAGTCGGGACAGGGTCGGCAATGAGCAGTACTTC. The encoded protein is CSRDRVGNEQYF.

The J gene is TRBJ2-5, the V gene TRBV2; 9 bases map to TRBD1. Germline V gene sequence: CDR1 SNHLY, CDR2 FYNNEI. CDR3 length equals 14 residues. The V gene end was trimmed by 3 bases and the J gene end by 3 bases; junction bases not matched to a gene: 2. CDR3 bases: TGTGCCAGCAGTGAGACAGGGGGTGAAGAGACCCAGTACTTC. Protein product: CASSETGGEETQYF.

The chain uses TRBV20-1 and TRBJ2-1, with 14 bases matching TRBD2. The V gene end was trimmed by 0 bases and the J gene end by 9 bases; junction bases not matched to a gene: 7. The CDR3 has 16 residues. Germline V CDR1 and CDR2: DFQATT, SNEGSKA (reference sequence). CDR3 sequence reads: CSARDGKTSGRVEQFF. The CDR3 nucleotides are TGCAGTGCTAGAGATGGGAAGACTAGCGGGAGGGTTGAGCAGTTCTTC.